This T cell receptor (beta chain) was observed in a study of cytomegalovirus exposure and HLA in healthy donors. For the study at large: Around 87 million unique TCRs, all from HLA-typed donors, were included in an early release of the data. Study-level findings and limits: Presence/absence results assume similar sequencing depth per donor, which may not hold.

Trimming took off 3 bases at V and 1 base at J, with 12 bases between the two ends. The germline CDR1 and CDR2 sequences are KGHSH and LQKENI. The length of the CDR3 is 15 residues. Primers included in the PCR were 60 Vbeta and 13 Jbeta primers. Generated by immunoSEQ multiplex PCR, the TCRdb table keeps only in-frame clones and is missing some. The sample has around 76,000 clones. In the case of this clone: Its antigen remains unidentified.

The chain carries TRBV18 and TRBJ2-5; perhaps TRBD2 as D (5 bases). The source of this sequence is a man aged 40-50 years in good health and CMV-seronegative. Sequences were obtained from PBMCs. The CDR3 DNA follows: TGTGCCAGCTCACCCCAACGTGGGAGCCAAGAGACCCAGTACTTC. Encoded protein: CASSPQRGSQETQYF.